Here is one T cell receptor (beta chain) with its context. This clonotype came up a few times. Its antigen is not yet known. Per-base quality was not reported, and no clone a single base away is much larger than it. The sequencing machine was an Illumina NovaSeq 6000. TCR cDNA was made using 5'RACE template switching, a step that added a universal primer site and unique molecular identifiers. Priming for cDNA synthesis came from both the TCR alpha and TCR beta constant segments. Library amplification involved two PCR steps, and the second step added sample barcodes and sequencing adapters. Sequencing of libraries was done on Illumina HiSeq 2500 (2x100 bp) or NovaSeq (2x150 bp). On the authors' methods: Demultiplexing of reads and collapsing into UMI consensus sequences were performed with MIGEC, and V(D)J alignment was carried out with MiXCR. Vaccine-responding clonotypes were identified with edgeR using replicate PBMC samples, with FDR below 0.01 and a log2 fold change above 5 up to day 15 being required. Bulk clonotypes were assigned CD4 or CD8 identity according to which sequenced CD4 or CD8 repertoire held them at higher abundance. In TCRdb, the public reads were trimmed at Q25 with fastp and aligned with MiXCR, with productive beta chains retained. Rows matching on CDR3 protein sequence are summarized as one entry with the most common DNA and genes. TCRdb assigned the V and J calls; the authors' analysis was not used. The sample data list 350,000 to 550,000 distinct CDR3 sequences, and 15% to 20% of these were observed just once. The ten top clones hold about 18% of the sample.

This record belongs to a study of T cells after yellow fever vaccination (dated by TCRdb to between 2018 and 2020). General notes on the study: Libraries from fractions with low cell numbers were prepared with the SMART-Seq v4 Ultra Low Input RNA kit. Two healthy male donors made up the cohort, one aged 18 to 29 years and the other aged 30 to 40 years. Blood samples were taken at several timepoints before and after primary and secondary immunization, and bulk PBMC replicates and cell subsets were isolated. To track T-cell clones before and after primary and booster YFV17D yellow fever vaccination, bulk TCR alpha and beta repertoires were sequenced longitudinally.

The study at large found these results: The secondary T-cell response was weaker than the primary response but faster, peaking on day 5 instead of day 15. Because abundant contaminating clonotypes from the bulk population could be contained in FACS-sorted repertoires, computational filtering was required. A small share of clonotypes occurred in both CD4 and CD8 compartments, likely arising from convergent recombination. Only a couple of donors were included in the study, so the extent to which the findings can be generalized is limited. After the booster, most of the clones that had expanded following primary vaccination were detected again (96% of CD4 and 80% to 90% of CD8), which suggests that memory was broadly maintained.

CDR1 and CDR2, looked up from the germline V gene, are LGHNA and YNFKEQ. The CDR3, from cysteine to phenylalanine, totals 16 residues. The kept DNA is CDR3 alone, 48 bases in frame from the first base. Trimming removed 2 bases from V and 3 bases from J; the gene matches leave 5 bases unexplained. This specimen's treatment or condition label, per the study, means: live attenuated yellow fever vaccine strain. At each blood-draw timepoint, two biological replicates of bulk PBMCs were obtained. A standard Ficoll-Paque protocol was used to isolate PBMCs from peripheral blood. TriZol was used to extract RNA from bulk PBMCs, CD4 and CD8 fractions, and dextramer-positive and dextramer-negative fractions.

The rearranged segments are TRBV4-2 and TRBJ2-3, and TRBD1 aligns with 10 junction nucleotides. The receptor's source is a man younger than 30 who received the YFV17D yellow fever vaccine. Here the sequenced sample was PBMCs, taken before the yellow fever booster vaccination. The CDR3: CASSQLSGQGTDTQYF. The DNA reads TGTGCCAGCAGCCAACTGTCGGGACAGGGGACAGATACGCAGTATTTT.